This is a list of T cell receptor beta chains from one sample in a study of blood T cell repertoires in COVID-19. The table came from immunoSEQ multiplex PCR; TCRdb's copy has only in-frame clones and leaves some out. The sample consists of more than 250,000 clones, about 83% of them appearing once. Specimen: peripheral blood. These receptors were taken from a woman between 45 and 65 years old with acute or convalescent COVID-19. Both conserved end residues are part of each CDR3. D genes are given only for firm matches. Size is stated for part of the rows, as once, few or many counts, or as a class when the clone is expanded.

cdr3_aa: CASSYSPPYNEQFF
cdr3_nt: TGTGCCAGCAGTTACTCCCCCCCATACAATGAGCAGTTCTTC
clone_size: .
d_call: .
v_call: TRBV6-6
cdr3_length: 14
j_call: TRBJ2-1

cdr3_aa: CASSLGGAGNQPQHF
cdr3_nt: TGTGCCAGCAGTTTAGGGGGGGCAGGCAATCAGCCCCAGCATTTT
clone_size: .
d_call: .
v_call: TRBV28
cdr3_length: 15
j_call: TRBJ1-5

cdr3_aa: CASRAPGGERYEQYF
cdr3_nt: TGTGCCAGCAGAGCCCCGGGGGGGGAGCGATACGAGCAGTACTTC
clone_size: few
d_call: TRBD2
v_call: TRBV28
cdr3_length: 15
j_call: TRBJ2-7

cdr3_aa: CASSLRVADTQYF
cdr3_nt: TGTGCCAGCAGCTTGCGGGTCGCAGATACGCAGTATTTT
clone_size: .
d_call: .
v_call: TRBV5-5
cdr3_length: 13
j_call: TRBJ2-3

cdr3_aa: CASSFPGQLTDTQYF
cdr3_nt: TGTGCCAGCAGTTTCCCCGGACAGCTCACAGATACGCAGTATTTT
clone_size: .
d_call: .
v_call: TRBV27
cdr3_length: 15
j_call: TRBJ2-3

cdr3_aa: CASWDFPGELFF
cdr3_nt: TGTGCGAGCTGGGACTTCCCCGGGGAGCTGTTTTTT
clone_size: .
d_call: .
v_call: TRBV12-3/TRBV12-4
cdr3_length: 12
j_call: TRBJ2-2

cdr3_aa: CASSWGGRSADTQYF
cdr3_nt: TGCGCCAGCAGTTGGGGGGGCCGGAGCGCAGATACGCAGTATTTT
clone_size: .
d_call: .
v_call: TRBV4-1
cdr3_length: 15
j_call: TRBJ2-3

cdr3_aa: CASSQADQTYEQYF
cdr3_nt: TGTGCCAGCAGCCAGGCAGACCAAACCTACGAGCAGTACTTC
clone_size: .
d_call: .
v_call: TRBV9
cdr3_length: 14
j_call: TRBJ2-7

cdr3_aa: CASSWTQTREQYF
cdr3_nt: TGTGCCAGCAGTTGGACTCAAACTCGGGAGCAGTACTTC
clone_size: .
d_call: .
v_call: TRBV2
cdr3_length: 13
j_call: TRBJ2-7

cdr3_aa: CASSQDMDLAGTTDTQYF
cdr3_nt: TGTGCCAGCAGCCAAGATATGGATCTAGCGGGAACCACAGATACGCAGTATTTT
clone_size: .
d_call: TRBD2
v_call: TRBV3-1/TRBV3-2
cdr3_length: 18
j_call: TRBJ2-3

cdr3_aa: CASSDSTETQYF
cdr3_nt: TGTGCCAGCAGTGATTCTACAGAGACCCAGTACTTC
clone_size: .
d_call: .
v_call: TRBV6-1
cdr3_length: 12
j_call: TRBJ2-5

cdr3_aa: CASSLVFGLATYEQYF
cdr3_nt: TGTGCCAGCAGCTTAGTCTTTGGGCTAGCTACCTACGAGCAGTACTTC
clone_size: .
d_call: .
v_call: TRBV7-2
cdr3_length: 16
j_call: TRBJ2-7

cdr3_aa: CASSAPGTDEAFF
cdr3_nt: TGTGCCAGCAGTGCCCCCGGGACAGATGAAGCTTTCTTT
clone_size: .
d_call: TRBD1
v_call: TRBV6-6
cdr3_length: 13
j_call: TRBJ1-1

cdr3_aa: CASSVAVRERDTQYF
cdr3_nt: TGTGCCAGCAGCGTAGCTGTGCGGGAGCGAGATACGCAGTATTTT
clone_size: .
d_call: TRBD2
v_call: TRBV9
cdr3_length: 15
j_call: TRBJ2-3

cdr3_aa: CASRVDRGVGEQYF
cdr3_nt: TGTGCCAGCAGAGTTGACAGGGGGGTTGGGGAGCAGTACTTC
clone_size: .
d_call: TRBD1
v_call: TRBV2
cdr3_length: 14
j_call: TRBJ2-7

cdr3_aa: CASSFSNEQFF
cdr3_nt: TGTGCCAGCAGCTTTAGCAATGAGCAGTTCTTC
clone_size: .
d_call: .
v_call: TRBV11-1
cdr3_length: 11
j_call: TRBJ2-1

cdr3_aa: CASSPVGLAGGNEQFF
cdr3_nt: TGTGCCAGCAGCCCAGTGGGGCTAGCGGGAGGCAATGAGCAGTTCTTC
clone_size: .
d_call: TRBD2
v_call: TRBV7-9
cdr3_length: 16
j_call: TRBJ2-1

cdr3_aa: CASSIPAGPSYEQYF
cdr3_nt: TGTGCCAGTAGTATCCCGGCAGGGCCCTCCTACGAGCAGTACTTC
clone_size: .
d_call: .
v_call: TRBV19
cdr3_length: 15
j_call: TRBJ2-7

cdr3_aa: CASSANRARRNTIYF
cdr3_nt: TGTGCCAGCAGTGCTAACAGGGCTAGGCGAAACACCATATATTTT
clone_size: .
d_call: .
v_call: TRBV28
cdr3_length: 15
j_call: TRBJ1-3